These 5 T cell receptor beta chains came from one sample sequenced in a study of cytomegalovirus exposure and HLA in healthy donors. Using immunoSEQ multiplex PCR, the repertoire was profiled, and TCRdb retains in-frame clones only, with some absent. The sample contains roughly 300,000 clones, around 90% of which appear only once. Sequencing was performed on PBMCs. Every receptor here comes from a woman aged 25-40 years in good health and CMV-seropositive.

This sequence joins TRBV4-1 and TRBJ1-5, with no clear D. This CDR3 comprises 15 residues. Trimming took off 0 bases at V and 1 base at J, with 7 bases between the two ends. Germline V lookup: CDR1 MGHRA, CDR2 YSYEKL. The CDR3 DNA sequence: TGCGCCAGCAGCCAAGATTGGATAAGCAATCAGCCCCAGCATTTT. Translation gives CASSQDWISNQPQHF.

The chain is built from TRBV27 and TRBJ2-5; 12 bases are a match to TRBD1. The CDR3 loop spans 15 amino acids. Germline loops: CDR1 MNHEY, CDR2 SMNVEV (reference sequence). V shed 5 bases and J 5 bases; nucleotides not matched to a gene: 6. The CDR3 spells CASSTWDRGQETQYF. In nucleotides, the CDR3 is TGTGCCAGCAGTACCTGGGACAGGGGGCAGGAGACCCAGTACTTC.

This rearrangement joins TRBV9 to TRBJ1-3; 7 bases align to TRBD1. Germline lookup yields CDR1 SGDLS and CDR2 YYNGEE. The CDR3 is 18 residues long. The junction had 9 bases not matched to a gene; V was cut back by 0 bases and J by 0 bases. Written as DNA, the CDR3 is TGTGCCAGCAGCGTAGCTTCGGGACAGCTTAGCTCTGGAAACACCATATATTTT. The encoded protein is CASSVASGQLSSGNTIYF. Using reference TRBV9 and TRBJ1-3 for the parts outside the CDR3, the full variable domain is DSGVTQTPKHLITATGQRVTLRCSPRSGDLSVYWYQQSLDQGLQFLIQYYNGEERAKGNILERFSAQQFPDLHSELNLSSLELGDSALYFCASSVASGQLSSGNTIYFGEGSWLTVV.

This chain links TRBV7-2 with TRBJ1-2; 8 bases fit TRBD1. V shed 2 bases and J 4 bases; nucleotides not matched to a gene: 6. Germline CDR1 is SGHTA and CDR2 is FQGNSA. The CDR3 runs to 15 residues. CDR3: CASSLSMTGVYGYTF. The CDR3 DNA reads TGTGCCAGCAGCTTAAGTATGACAGGGGTCTATGGCTACACCTTC.

The V call is TRBV28, the J call TRBJ2-3; 11 bases are shared with TRBD2. The ends lost 0 bases at V and 8 bases at J; junction bases unmatched: 13. The CDR3 loop spans 18 amino acids. Germline-derived CDR1 and CDR2 are MDHEN and SYDVKM. CDR3 nucleotide sequence: TGTGCCAGCAGTTTATGGAACCCTAGCGGGGGGCTCCTAGTTACGCAGTATTTT. As protein: CASSLWNPSGGLLVTQYF.